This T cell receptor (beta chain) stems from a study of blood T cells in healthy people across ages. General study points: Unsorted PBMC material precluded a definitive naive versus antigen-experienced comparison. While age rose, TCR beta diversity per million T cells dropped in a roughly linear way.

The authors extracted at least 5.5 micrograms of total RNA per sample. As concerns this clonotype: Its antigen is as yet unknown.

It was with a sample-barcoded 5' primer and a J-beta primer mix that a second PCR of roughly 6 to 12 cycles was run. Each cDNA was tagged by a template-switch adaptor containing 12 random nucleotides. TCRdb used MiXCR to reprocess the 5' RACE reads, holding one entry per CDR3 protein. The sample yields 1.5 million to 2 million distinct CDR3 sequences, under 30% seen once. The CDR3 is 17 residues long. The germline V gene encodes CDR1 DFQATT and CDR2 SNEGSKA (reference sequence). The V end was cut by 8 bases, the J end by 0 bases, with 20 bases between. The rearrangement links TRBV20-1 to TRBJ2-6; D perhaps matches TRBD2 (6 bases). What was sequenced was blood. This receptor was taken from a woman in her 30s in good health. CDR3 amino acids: CSPPTGRGGSGANVLTF. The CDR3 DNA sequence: TGCAGTCCTCCAACCGGACGGGGAGGCTCTGGGGCCAACGTCCTGACTTTC.